The next 22 T cell receptor beta chains were all read from a single sample in a study of blood T cells in healthy people across ages. With a J-beta primer mix and a sample-barcoded 5' primer, a second PCR ran roughly 6 to 12 cycles. TCRdb called the 5' RACE reads again in MiXCR, with one record for every CDR3 protein. The sample lists hundreds of thousands of distinct CDR3 sequences; around 50% were seen once. Sequenced material: blood. The receptor set was obtained from an elderly woman in good health.

This clonotype has a count of ten or more. The J gene is TRBJ2-7, the V gene TRBV28; 8 bases map to TRBD2. V lost 1 base to trimming and J lost 6 bases; unmatched junction nucleotides: 5. Germline values: CDR1 MDHEN, CDR2 SYDVKM. The length of the CDR3 is 14 residues. This CDR3 is CASSLSGGASEQYF. CDR3 bases: TGTGCCAGCAGTTTATCGGGAGGGGCCTCCGAGCAGTACTTC. Using reference TRBV28 and TRBJ2-7 for the parts outside the CDR3, the full variable domain is DVKVTQSSRYLVKRTGEKVFLECVQDMDHENMFWYRQDPGLGLRLIYFSYDVKMKEKGDIPEGYSVSREKKERFSLILESASTNQTSMYLCASSLSGGASEQYFGPGTRLTVT.

About this clonotype itself: A clone one base away is much larger, so this may be a read error. V and J are TRBV19 and TRBJ2-1; the D is unclear. The J call may be faulty, since TRBJ2-7 better matches the DNA end. The CDR3 has 14 residues. Germline loops: CDR1 LNHDA, CDR2 SQIVND (reference sequence). CDR3 nucleotide sequence: TGTGCCAGTAGTATGGGAATTTCCTACAATGAGCAGTACTTC. Protein: CASSMGISYNEQYF.

This clonotype was observed a handful of times. A much larger clone sits a single nucleotide away, making a read error possible. The chain has TRBV6-6 and TRBJ2-7, with 7 bases that match TRBD2. The CDR3 is 14 residues long. Germline V CDR1 and CDR2: MNHNY, SVGAGI (reference sequence). V trimming: 11 bases; J trimming: 7 bases; junction bases outside the gene matches: 17. CDR3 nucleotide sequence: TGTGCCGTACGAGGCGGGAGTCTGTTCAATGAGCAGTACTTC. Its protein product is CAVRGGSLFNEQYF.

The chain has TRBV2 and TRBJ1-4, with TRBD1 matching 7 bases. The V gene end was trimmed by 0 bases and the J gene end by 12 bases; junction bases not matched to a gene: 10. The CDR3 has 15 residues. Germline assignment: CDR1 SNHLY and CDR2 FYNNEI. The CDR3 nucleotides are TGTGCCAGCAGTGAAGCGGGACAGCCTGCATCACAACTGTTTTTT. This sequence encodes CASSEAGQPASQLFF. The full variable domain, in which reference TRBV2 and TRBJ1-4 provide the parts outside the CDR3, is EPEVTQTPSHQVTQMGQEVILRCVPISNHLYFYWYRQILGQKVEFLVSFYNNEISEKSEIFDDQFSVERPDGSNFTLKIRSTKLEDSAMYFCASSEAGQPASQLFFGSGTQLSVL.

V usage is TRBV9 and J usage is TRBJ1-6; D uncertain. V lost 7 bases and J lost 8, with 13 bases in between. This CDR3 contains 13 residues. Germline V gene sequence: CDR1 SGDLS, CDR2 YYNGEE. The CDR3 DNA is TGTGCCAGCTCCGGACTGAGTGATTCACCCCTCCACTTT. Its protein is CASSGLSDSPLHF.

This clonotype was seen repeatedly, ten times or more. The gene calls are TRBV9 and TRBJ2-2, with D unresolved. The CDR3 length is 15 residues. From germline, CDR1 is SGDLS and CDR2 YYNGEE. The V gene lost 0 bases and the J gene lost 3 bases, with 9 bases spanning the gap. In DNA form, the CDR3 reads TGTGCCAGCAGCGTAGAAGGGTGGGACACCGGGGAGCTGTTTTTT. This translates into CASSVEGWDTGELFF.

In regard to this clonotype: Compared with germline, one end of the junction differs, possibly owing to a read error. The chain is built from TRBV7-6 and TRBJ2-3; TRBD2 matches at 10 bases. Germline loops: CDR1 SGHVS, CDR2 FNYEAQ. This CDR3 is 16 amino acids long. DNA for the CDR3: TGTACCAGCAGCTTAGCAGGAGCGGGGGGGCCAGATACGCAGTATTTT. It yields the protein CTSSLAGAGGPDTQYF.

This clonotype has more than one count but fewer than ten. The chain employs TRBV29-1 and TRBJ2-5; D perhaps matches TRBD1 (6 bases). There are 15 residues in the CDR3. Germline assignment: CDR1 SQVTM and CDR2 ANQGSEA. V lost 2 bases, J lost 2 bases, and 15 bases lay in between. CDR3 bases: TGCAGCGTTGAACCCACCACAGGGATTCAAGAGACCCAGTACTTC. This sequence encodes CSVEPTTGIQETQYF.

A word on this clonotype: This sequence may be a read error, since a much larger clone differs from it by one base. The V gene is TRBV3-1, the J gene TRBJ1-2; D not certain. The CDR3 is 11 residues long. Germline-derived CDR1 and CDR2 are LGHDT and YNNKEL (reference sequence). Trimming removed 0 bases at V and 4 bases at J, with 0 bases between. The CDR3 here is CASSQDYGYTF. CDR3 DNA sequence: TGTGCCAGCAGCCAAGACTATGGCTACACCTTC.

Concerning this clonotype itself: A much larger clone lies one base from this, so it may be a read error. V and J are TRBV3-1 and TRBJ2-4; D gene ambiguous. The J call may not be correct, given that the DNA end is closer to TRBJ2-7. The CDR3 covers 12 residues. The germline CDR1 and CDR2 sequences are LGHDT and YNNKEL (reference sequence). The CDR3 region has the DNA TGTGCCAGCAGCCAGCCTAGAGCCGAGCAGTACTTC. This translates into CASSQPRAEQYF.

This clonotype occurred many times. The chain has TRBV5-1 and TRBJ2-7, with 10 bases lining up with TRBD2. Germline CDR1 SGHRS, CDR2 YFSETQ. Germline trimming cut 6 bases from V and 3 bases from J; bases unmatched to any gene: 9. CDR3 length: 15 amino acids. As DNA, the CDR3 is TGCGCCAGCACTAAAGCGGGAGGGCCTAACTACGAGCAGTACTTC. Its protein product is CASTKAGGPNYEQYF. The variable domain in full, completed from reference TRBV5-1 and TRBJ2-7, reads KAGVTQTPRYLIKTRGQQVTLSCSPISGHRSVSWYQQTPGQGLQFLFEYFSETQRNKGNFPGRFSGRQFSNSRSEMNVSTLELGDSALYLCASTKAGGPNYEQYFGPGTRLTVT.

The chain carries TRBV20-1 and TRBJ2-3; no clear D. CDR3 length: 13 residues. The germline CDR1 and CDR2 sequences are DFQATT and SNEGSKA (reference sequence). The V and J ends lost 0 bases and 9 bases respectively, with 13 bases between them. The CDR3 region is CSARDQTKWTQYF. The CDR3 DNA reads as TGCAGTGCTAGAGACCAAACAAAGTGGACGCAGTATTTT.

This chain links TRBV29-1 with TRBJ2-1; TRBD2 aligns across 9 bases. The J call could be wrong; TRBJ2-7 is a better fit for the DNA end. The germline V gene has CDR1 SQVTM and CDR2 ANQGSEA. The CDR3 contains 16 residues. Written as DNA, the CDR3 is TGCAGCGTTCTTTCGCATAGCGGGAGCTCCTACAATGAGCAGTACTTC. Its protein product is CSVLSHSGSSYNEQYF.

As to this clonotype: This may stem from a read error, because a much larger clone lies one nucleotide away. The chain joins TRBV20-1 to TRBJ2-3; 9 bases agree with TRBD2. The germline CDR1 and CDR2 sequences are DFQATT and SNEGSKA (reference sequence). The length of the CDR3 is 15 residues. The CDR3 DNA sequence: TGCAGTGCTAGAAAGGGCGGGGGGGCCCCAGATACGCGGTATTTT. Its translation: CSARKGGGAPDTRYF.

This clonotype was observed a few times. The CDR3 DNA sequence: TGTGCCAGCAGTGACAGGGGGGGACGTGGCTACACCTTC. Its translation: CASSDRGGRGYTF. V usage is TRBV6-5 and J usage is TRBJ1-2, with 9 bases that match TRBD1. The J segment lost 7 bases and the V segment lost 5 bases, leaving 5 bases of the junction unmatched. CDR1 is MNHEY, CDR2 SVGAGI, per germline. This CDR3 has 13 residues.

This clonotype was found many times. The chain combines TRBV29-1 with TRBJ2-3, with D uncertain. The V and J ends lost 0 bases and 2 bases respectively, with 18 bases between them. Germline V CDR1 and CDR2: SQVTM, ANQGSEA. The CDR3 has 17 residues. The CDR3 loop is CSVEDPFGQPSTDTQYF. The CDR3 bases are TGCAGCGTTGAAGATCCGTTTGGGCAGCCATCCACAGATACGCAGTATTTT.

At least ten counts were recorded for this clonotype. The rearrangement joins TRBV7-2 to TRBJ2-1, with a weak D call TRBD2 (6 bases). Trimming cost V 5 bases and J 3 bases, with 14 bases left between them. This CDR3 has 15 amino acids. Germline V gene lookup returns CDR1 SGHTA and CDR2 FQGNSA. DNA for the CDR3: TGTGCCAGCAGCACCCCGCACGGGGGCTACAATGAGCAGTTCTTC. Encoded protein: CASSTPHGGYNEQFF.

The chain combines TRBV20-1 with TRBJ2-5; D gene ambiguous. CDR1 and CDR2 from the germline V gene are DFQATT and SNEGSKA (reference sequence). CDR3 length: 10 amino acids. V lost 4 bases and J lost 7, with 7 bases in between. CDR3 loop: CSANPGTQYF. The CDR3, as DNA: TGCAGTGCTAACCCAGGGACCCAGTACTTC.

The V and J genes are TRBV4-1 and TRBJ2-2; no definite D call. CDR1 is MGHRA, CDR2 YSYEKL, per germline. The CDR3 is 13 residues long. V was pared by 4 bases and J by 2 bases, with 5 bases between. The CDR3 DNA reads as TGCGCCAGCAGCCCTGATAACACCGGGGAGCTGTTTTTT. This translates into CASSPDNTGELFF.

The CDR3 DNA reads as TGTGCCAGCCGAACCACAGGGACAGGGAGCACAGATACGCAGTATTTT. It yields the protein CASRTTGTGSTDTQYF. The chain recombines TRBV6-6 with TRBJ2-3, with 9 bases identical to TRBD1. J lost 0 bases, V lost 8 bases, and 9 bases had no gene match. There are 16 residues in the CDR3. CDR1 and CDR2 from the germline V gene are MNHNY and SVGAGI (reference sequence).

The gene calls are TRBV20-1 and TRBJ1-1; TRBD1 agrees at 9 bases. The V and J ends lost 5 bases and 0 bases, in that order; junction bases with no gene match: 10. This CDR3 spans 16 amino acids. In germline, CDR1 is DFQATT, CDR2 SNEGSKA (reference sequence). CDR3 sequence reads: CSAQPDRGTMNTEAFF. The CDR3 DNA is TGCAGTGCTCAACCCGACAGGGGGACGATGAACACTGAAGCTTTCTTT.

This clonotype was seen at least ten times. The V gene is TRBV12-5, the J gene TRBJ2-3; maybe TRBD2 (6 bases). V lost 1 base, J lost 5 bases, and 13 bases lay in between. From germline, CDR1 is LGHNT and CDR2 FRNRAP. The length of the CDR3 is 15 residues. The CDR3 sequence is CASGLDAGPGDTQYF. DNA of the CDR3: TGTGCTAGTGGTTTGGACGCGGGGCCGGGAGATACGCAGTATTTT.